The clone carrying this T cell receptor beta chain has at least ten counts. Its cognate antigen is unknown. The diagnoses drew upon clinical symptoms, serum thyroxine and TRAb, thyroid ultrasound and orbital computed tomography. The entry originates in a study of T cells in Graves' hyperthyroidism and ophthalmopathy. Broader study findings: Most thyroid clonotypes that were expanded above 0.001 also turned up in blood. Ophthalmopathy, which appeared later, was predicted by the model a median around 6.9 months before onset. A model of 13 V-J features distinguished ophthalmopathy from stable hyperthyroidism.

From RNA transcripts, TCR beta CDR3 regions were amplified. HTBI primers drove first-round RT-PCR of the TCR CDR3. One entry per CDR3 protein, called by TCRdb with MiXCR from the multiplex PCR reads. The top ten hold around 16% of the sample, which has a few hundred thousand distinct CDR3 sequences, about a sixth seen once. Between the trimmed V and J ends, which lost 4 bases and 0 bases, there was a span of 15 bases. Per the germline V gene, CDR1 is MNHEY and CDR2 is SVGAGI. CDR3 length: 16 residues. Sequencing input: blood. The TCR comes from a woman between 35 and 50 years old with Graves' ophthalmopathy. The chain couples TRBV6-5 to TRBJ1-1; tentative D call: TRBD1 (5 bases). The chain's CDR3 is CASSSKLGDLNTEAFF. The CDR3 DNA follows: TGTGCCAGCAGTTCCAAACTGGGGGACTTGAACACTGAAGCTTTCTTT.